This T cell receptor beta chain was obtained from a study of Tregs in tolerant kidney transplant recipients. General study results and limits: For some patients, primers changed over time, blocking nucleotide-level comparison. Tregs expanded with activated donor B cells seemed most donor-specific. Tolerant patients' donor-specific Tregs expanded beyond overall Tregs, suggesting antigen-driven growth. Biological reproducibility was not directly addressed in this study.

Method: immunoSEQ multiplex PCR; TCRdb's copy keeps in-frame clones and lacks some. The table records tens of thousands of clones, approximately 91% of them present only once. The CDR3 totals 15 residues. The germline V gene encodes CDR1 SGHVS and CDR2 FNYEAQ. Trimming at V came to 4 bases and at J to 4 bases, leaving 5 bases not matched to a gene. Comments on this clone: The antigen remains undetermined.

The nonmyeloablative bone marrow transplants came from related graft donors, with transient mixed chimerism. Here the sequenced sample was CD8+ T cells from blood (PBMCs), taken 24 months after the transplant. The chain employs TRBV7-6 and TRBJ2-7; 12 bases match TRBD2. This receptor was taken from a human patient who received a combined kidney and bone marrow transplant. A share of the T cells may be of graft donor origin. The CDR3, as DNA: TGTGCCAGCAGCTCCGGGACTAGCGGGCCTTACGAGCAGTACTTC. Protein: CASSSGTSGPYEQYF.